This T cell receptor beta chain was captured by sequencing in a study of T-cell reconstitution after alpha-beta-depleted transplantation in children. Germline-derived CDR1 and CDR2 are SQVTM and ANQGSEA. V was clipped by 7 bases and J by 5 bases; unmatched bases: 3. The CDR3 has 13 residues. Findings and caveats of the study: Alpha-beta T cells present about two months after transplant were reported to originate from several hundred expanded graft clones. Some patients showed high day-60 TCRbeta diversity, which derived from surviving recipient T cells and thymic progenitors.

Unique molecular identifiers were built into the TCRbeta library. MiXCR was run by TCRdb on the PCR reads, yielding one entry per CDR3 protein. The data hold nearly 350,000 distinct CDR3 sequences, with about 17% observed a single time. Worth noting for this clonotype: Its specificity is not known.

This receptor was taken from a male patient between 2 and 9 years old who had a stem cell transplant for acute lymphoblastic leukemia, so the T cells may come from the graft donor. The chain carries TRBV29-1 and TRBJ2-1, with 12 positions matching TRBD2. The starting material was PBMCs, mostly from graft donor cells, obtained 360 days after TCRalphabeta/CD19-depleted stem cell transplant. CDR3 protein: CSETSGRHNEQFF. Here the CDR3 DNA reads TGCAGCGAGACTAGCGGGAGACACAATGAGCAGTTCTTC.